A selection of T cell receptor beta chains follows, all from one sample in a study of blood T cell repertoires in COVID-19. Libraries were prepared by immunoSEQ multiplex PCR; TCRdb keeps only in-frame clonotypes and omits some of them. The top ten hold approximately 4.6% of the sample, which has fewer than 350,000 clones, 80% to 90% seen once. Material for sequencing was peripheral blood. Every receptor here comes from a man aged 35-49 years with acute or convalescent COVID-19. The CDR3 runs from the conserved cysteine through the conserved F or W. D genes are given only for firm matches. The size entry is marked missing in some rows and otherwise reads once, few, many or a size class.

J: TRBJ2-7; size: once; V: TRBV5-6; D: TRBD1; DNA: TGTGCCAGCAGCCCCCAGGGGACAGGGAGCTCCTACGAGCAGTACTTC; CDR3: CASSPQGTGSSYEQYF
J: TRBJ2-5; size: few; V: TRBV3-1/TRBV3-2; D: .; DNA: TGTGCCAGCAGCCCGCGGAGGGGGGGTTTCGGGACCCAGTACTTC; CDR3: CASSPRRGGFGTQYF
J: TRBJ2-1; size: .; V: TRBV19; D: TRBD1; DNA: TGTGCCAGTAGTGACTTACCGGGACAGGGGTTGGTTGAGCAGTTCTTC; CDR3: CASSDLPGQGLVEQFF
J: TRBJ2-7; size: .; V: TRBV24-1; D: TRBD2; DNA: TGTGCCACCAGTGATTTTCGCGGGGGGGTTTACGAGCAGTACTTC; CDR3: CATSDFRGGVYEQYF
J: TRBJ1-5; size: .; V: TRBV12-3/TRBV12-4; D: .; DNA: TGTGCCAGCAGTCCAAGCGGTTATCAGCCCCAGCATTTT; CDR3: CASSPSGYQPQHF
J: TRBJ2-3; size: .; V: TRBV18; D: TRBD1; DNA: TGTGCCAGCTCACCCCAGACGGCTAGACAGGGGGGCGATACGCAGTATTTT; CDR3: CASSPQTARQGGDTQYF
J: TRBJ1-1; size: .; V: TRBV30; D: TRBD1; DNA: TGTGCCTGGAGTGAGGGGACAGGGACTGAAGCTTTCTTT; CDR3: CAWSEGTGTEAFF
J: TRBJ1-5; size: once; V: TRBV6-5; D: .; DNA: TGTGCCAGCAGTTCCGGCGGGGGGCCCCAGCATTTT; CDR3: CASSSGGGPQHF
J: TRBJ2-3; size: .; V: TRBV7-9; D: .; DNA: TGTGCCAGCAGCCTACAGGTCCGAAGAGATACGCAGTATTTT; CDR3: CASSLQVRRDTQYF
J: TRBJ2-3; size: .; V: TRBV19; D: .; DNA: TGTGCCAGTAGTGGGCCCGGGAGTGATACGCAGTATTTT; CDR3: CASSGPGSDTQYF
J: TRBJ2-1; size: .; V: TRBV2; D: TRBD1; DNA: TGTGCCAGCGGCCCCTTAGGGGGACAGGGATACAATGAGCAGTTCTTC; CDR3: CASGPLGGQGYNEQFF
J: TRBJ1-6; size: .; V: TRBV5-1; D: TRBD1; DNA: TGCGCCAGCAGCCAGGGGACAGCCAATTCACCCCTCCACTTT; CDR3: CASSQGTANSPLHF
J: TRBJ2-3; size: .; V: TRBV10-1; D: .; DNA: TGCGCCAGCAGTTCGGGACACCGCACAGATACGCAGTATTTT; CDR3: CASSSGHRTDTQYF
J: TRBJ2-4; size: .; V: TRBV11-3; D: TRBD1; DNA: TGTGCCAGCAGCCAGAGGACAGGGGACAAAAACATTCAGTACTTC; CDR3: CASSQRTGDKNIQYF
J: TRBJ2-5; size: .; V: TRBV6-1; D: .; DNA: TGTGCCAGCAGTGTTAACCTTCCGGGACAAGCAGAGACCCAGTACTTC; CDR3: CASSVNLPGQAETQYF
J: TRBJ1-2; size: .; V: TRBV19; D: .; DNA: TGTGCCAGTAGTATAGGAGCAGGGAACTATGGCTACACCTTC; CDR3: CASSIGAGNYGYTF
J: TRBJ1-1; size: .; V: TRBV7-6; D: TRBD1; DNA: TGTGCCAGCAGCTTGGCGGACAGGGTAGGATACACTGAAGCTTTCTTT; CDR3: CASSLADRVGYTEAFF
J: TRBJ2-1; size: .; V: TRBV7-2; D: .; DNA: TGTGCCAGCAGCTTACGGGTAGTCGGTGCTGAGCAGTTCTTC; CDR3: CASSLRVVGAEQFF
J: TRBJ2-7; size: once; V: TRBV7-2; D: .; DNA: TGTGCCAGCAGCTTAGCGTCGGGTTCCCACGAGCAGTACTTC; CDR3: CASSLASGSHEQYF
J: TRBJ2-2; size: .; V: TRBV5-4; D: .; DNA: TGTGCCAGCAGCTTGGGTAGCGGAGATACCGGGGAGCTGTTTTTT; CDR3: CASSLGSGDTGELFF
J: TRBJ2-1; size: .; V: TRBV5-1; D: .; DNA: TGCGCCAGCAGCTACCAGTGGAATGAGCAGTTCTTC; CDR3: CASSYQWNEQFF
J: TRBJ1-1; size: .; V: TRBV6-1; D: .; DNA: TGTGCCAGCAGCATTACACTGACAGCGGGAGCTTTCTTT; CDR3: CASSITLTAGAFF
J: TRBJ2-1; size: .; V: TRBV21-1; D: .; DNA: TGTGCCAGCAGCAAACTCCAGGGTACTGAGCAGTTCTTC; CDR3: CASSKLQGTEQFF
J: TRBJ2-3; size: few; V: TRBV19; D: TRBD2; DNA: TGTGCCAGTAGTATAGGGCTAGCGGGGTCCACAGATACGCAGTATTTT; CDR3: CASSIGLAGSTDTQYF
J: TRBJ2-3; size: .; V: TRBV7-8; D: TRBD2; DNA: TGTGCCAGCAGCTTAGCGGGGGGGATCACAGATACGCAGTATTTT; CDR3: CASSLAGGITDTQYF
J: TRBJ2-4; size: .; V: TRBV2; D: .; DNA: TGTGCCAGCAGTGAATACGAGGGAGTGGTGACCAAAAACATTCAGTACTTC; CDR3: CASSEYEGVVTKNIQYF
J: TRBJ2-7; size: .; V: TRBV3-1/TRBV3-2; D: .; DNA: TGTGCCAGCAGCCAAGGTAGAGGGAAGCTTAACGAGCAGTACTTC; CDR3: CASSQGRGKLNEQYF
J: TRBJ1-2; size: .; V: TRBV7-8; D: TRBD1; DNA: TGTGCCAGCAGCGAAGGACAGGGCGCCTATGGCTACACCTTC; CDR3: CASSEGQGAYGYTF
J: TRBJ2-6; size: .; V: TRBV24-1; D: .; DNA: TGTGCCACCAGTGGGGCACTTGGGCCTGGGGCCAACGTCCTGACTTTC; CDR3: CATSGALGPGANVLTF
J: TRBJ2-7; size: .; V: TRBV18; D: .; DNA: TGTGCCAGCTCACCTGGGGCAGGTGCGGTCTACGAGCAGTACTTC; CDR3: CASSPGAGAVYEQYF
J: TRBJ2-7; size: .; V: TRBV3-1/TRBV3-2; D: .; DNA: TGTGCCAGCAGCTTACAGGGAGGGCTTTCCTACGAGCAGTACTTC; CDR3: CASSLQGGLSYEQYF
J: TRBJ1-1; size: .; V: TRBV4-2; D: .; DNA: TGTGCCAGCAGCCAAGCCCACAGGGAGAACACTGAAGCTTTCTTT; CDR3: CASSQAHRENTEAFF
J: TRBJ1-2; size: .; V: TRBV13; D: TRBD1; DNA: TGTGCCAGCAGCTTAAAGGGGGCCCGGTATGGCTACACCTTC; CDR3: CASSLKGARYGYTF
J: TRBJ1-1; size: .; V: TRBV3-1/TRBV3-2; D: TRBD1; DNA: TGTGCCAGCAGCCAAATCCCGGGACAGGGGGCTGAAGCTTTCTTT; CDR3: CASSQIPGQGAEAFF
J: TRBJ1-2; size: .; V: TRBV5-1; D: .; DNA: TGCGCCAGCAGCTTCGAGACATCGATCTATGGCTACACCTTC; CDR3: CASSFETSIYGYTF
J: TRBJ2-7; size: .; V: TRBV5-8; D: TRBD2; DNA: TGTGCCAGCAGCCGAGGGAGGGACTACGAGCAGTACTTC; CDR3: CASSRGRDYEQYF
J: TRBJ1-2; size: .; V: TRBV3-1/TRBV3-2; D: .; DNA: TGTGCCAGCAGCCAAGAATCCCTTACAGGGCTGAACTATGGCTACACCTTC; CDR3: CASSQESLTGLNYGYTF
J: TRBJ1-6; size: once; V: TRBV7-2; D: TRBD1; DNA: TGTGCCAGCAGCTTAGGGGACAGGGGATACTCCTATAATTCACCCCTCCACTTT; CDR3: CASSLGDRGYSYNSPLHF
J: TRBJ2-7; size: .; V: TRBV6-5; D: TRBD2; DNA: TGTGCCAGCAGTAGAAATAGCGGGGGAGCCTACGAGCAGTACTTC; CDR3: CASSRNSGGAYEQYF
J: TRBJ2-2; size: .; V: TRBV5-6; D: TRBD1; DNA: TGTGCCAGCAGCTTCGGGACAGAGACCGGGGAGCTGTTTTTT; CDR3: CASSFGTETGELFF
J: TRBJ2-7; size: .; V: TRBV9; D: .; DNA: TGTGCCAGCAGTCCGACAGGATCCTACGAGCAGTACTTC; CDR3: CASSPTGSYEQYF
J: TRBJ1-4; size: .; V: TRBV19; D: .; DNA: TGTGCCAGTAGTAAACAACGTCCCGAAAAACTGTTTTTT; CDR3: CASSKQRPEKLFF
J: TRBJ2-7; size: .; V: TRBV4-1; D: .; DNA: TGCGCCAGCAGCCAAACACAATCCTACGAGCAGTACTTC; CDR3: CASSQTQSYEQYF
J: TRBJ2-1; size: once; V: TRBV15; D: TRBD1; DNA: TGTGCCACCAGCAGAGATCTAGGGGGCCGGTACAATGAGCAGTTCTTC; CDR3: CATSRDLGGRYNEQFF
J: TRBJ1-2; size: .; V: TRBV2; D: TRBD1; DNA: TGTGCCAGCAGTGACCGGACAGGGCATGGCTACACCTTC; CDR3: CASSDRTGHGYTF
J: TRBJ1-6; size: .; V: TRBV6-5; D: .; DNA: TGTGCCAGCAGTTTGCGGACTGTTGGCGGTGGCTCACCCCTCCACTTT; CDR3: CASSLRTVGGGSPLHF
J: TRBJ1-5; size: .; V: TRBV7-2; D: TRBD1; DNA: TGTGCCAGCAGCTTAAGTTCCGGGACAGGGTCCCTGGGAAATCAGCCCCAGCATTTT; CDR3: CASSLSSGTGSLGNQPQHF
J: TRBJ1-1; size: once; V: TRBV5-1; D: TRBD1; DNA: TGCGCCAGCAGCCGGATGACAGGGGGTATCACTGAAGCTTTCTTT; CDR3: CASSRMTGGITEAFF
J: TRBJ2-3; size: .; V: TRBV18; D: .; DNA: TGTGCCAGCTCACCACCCCAGATCACAGATACGCAGTATTTT; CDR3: CASSPPQITDTQYF
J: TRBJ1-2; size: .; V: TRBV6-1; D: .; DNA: TGTGCCAGCAGAACAGGGCTGTCTTACTATGGCTACACCTTC; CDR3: CASRTGLSYYGYTF
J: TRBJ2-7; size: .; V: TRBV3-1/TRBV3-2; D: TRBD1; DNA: TGTGCCAGCAGCCAATTTGACAGGGGGCTTAACGAGCAGTACTTC; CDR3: CASSQFDRGLNEQYF
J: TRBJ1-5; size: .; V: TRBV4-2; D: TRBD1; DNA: TGTGCCAGCAGTCGGGACAGCCAGTATCAGCCCCAGCATTTT; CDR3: CASSRDSQYQPQHF
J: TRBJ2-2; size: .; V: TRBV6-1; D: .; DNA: TGTGCCAGCAGTGAAGGGACGGGGGTCGCCGGGGAGCTGTTTTTT; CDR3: CASSEGTGVAGELFF
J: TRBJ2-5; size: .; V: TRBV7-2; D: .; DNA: TGTGCCAGCAGCTTTCGACAGGTTCTCCAAGAGACCCAGTACTTC; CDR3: CASSFRQVLQETQYF
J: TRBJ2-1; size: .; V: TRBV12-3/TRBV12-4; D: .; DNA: TGTGCCAGCCTACGTGGGGGGAATGAGCAGTTCTTC; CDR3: CASLRGGNEQFF